This T cell receptor beta chain is from a study of blood T cell repertoires in COVID-19. Study context: The origin of the acute and convalescent COVID-19 samples was the United States, Italy and Spain. Sample material is recorded as cDNA or gDNA derived from T cells, B-cell-depleted T cells, or PBMCs.

This clone was detected a few times. As processed by the authors: Reference gene primer amplification gave nucleated cell count estimates. The method was immunoSEQ multiplex PCR; TCRdb's version includes in-frame clones alone and lacks a portion of them. The DNA was the basis for D and trimming; V, J and clone size are from that table. This sample has about 83,000 clones, with about 90% found just once. V lost 0 bases, J lost 6 bases, and 14 bases lay in between. This CDR3 contains 15 residues. Looked up from germline, CDR1 is LGHNA and CDR2 is YSLEER. Material: peripheral blood. The chain recombines TRBV4-3 with TRBJ1-2, with a possible D match to TRBD1 (5 bases). The source of this sequence is a woman in her 50s with active or convalescent COVID-19. CDR3: CASSQDTGGIDGYTF. The DNA of the CDR3 is TGCGCCAGCAGCCAAGATACGGGGGGGATCGATGGCTACACCTTC.